This is a list of T cell receptor beta chains from one sample in a study of blood T cell repertoires in COVID-19. Repertoires were generated with immunoSEQ multiplex PCR, while TCRdb's copy carries only in-frame clones and drops some. The sample holds tens of thousands of clones; more than 85% are singletons and the top ten take 4.6%. Material: peripheral blood. The receptors shown here come from a middle-aged man with active COVID-19. Both conserved end residues are part of each CDR3. D genes are given only for firm matches. Clone size appears in some rows only: once, few, many, or a class for an expanded clone.

D: .; J: TRBJ2-3; size: .; V: TRBV19; DNA: TGTGCCAGTAGTACCGGAGGGGGGGGCCAACATACGCAGTATTTT; CDR3: CASSTGGGGQHTQYF
D: TRBD1; J: TRBJ2-5; size: .; V: TRBV27; DNA: TGTGCCAGCAGTTTCACAGGGGGCCGGGAGACCCAGTACTTC; CDR3: CASSFTGGRETQYF
D: .; J: TRBJ2-3; size: .; V: TRBV2; DNA: TGTGCCAGCAGTAGGGACACTGCTAGCACAGATACGCAGTATTTT; CDR3: CASSRDTASTDTQYF
D: .; J: TRBJ1-2; size: .; V: TRBV9; DNA: TGTGCCAGCAGCCCATCCCTGGAGGGGACGGCCTATGGCTACACCTTC; CDR3: CASSPSLEGTAYGYTF
D: TRBD2; J: TRBJ2-1; size: .; V: TRBV4-1; DNA: TGCGCCAGCAGCCAAGTGCGAGCGGGGGGGGACAATGAGCAGTTCTTC; CDR3: CASSQVRAGGDNEQFF
D: .; J: TRBJ2-1; size: .; V: TRBV3-1/TRBV3-2; DNA: TGTGCCAGCGGGCGGGGAGGCTTGGCGAATGAGCAGTTCTTC; CDR3: CASGRGGLANEQFF
D: TRBD1; J: TRBJ2-7; size: once; V: TRBV7-9; DNA: TGTGCCAGCAGCTCGAGGACAGGGGGATACGAGCAGTACTTC; CDR3: CASSSRTGGYEQYF
D: .; J: TRBJ1-1; size: .; V: TRBV28; DNA: TGTGCCAGCAGTTTATTCCCCAACAGGGCCACTGAAGCTTTCTTT; CDR3: CASSLFPNRATEAFF
D: TRBD1; J: TRBJ2-5; size: .; V: TRBV5-4; DNA: TGTGCCAGCAGCGGGACAGTGGCCCGGACCCAGTACTTC; CDR3: CASSGTVARTQYF
D: TRBD2; J: TRBJ2-1; size: .; V: TRBV9; DNA: TGTGCCAGCAGCACGGGACTAGCGGGGGGGCAAGAGCAGTTCTTC; CDR3: CASSTGLAGGQEQFF
D: TRBD1; J: TRBJ2-5; size: .; V: TRBV9; DNA: TGTGCCAGCAGCGTAGCCAGGGGGCGAGAGACCCAGTACTTC; CDR3: CASSVARGRETQYF
D: .; J: TRBJ1-1; size: .; V: TRBV2; DNA: TGTGCCAGCAGGGCTACAGCGAACACTGAAGCTTTCTTT; CDR3: CASRATANTEAFF